This T cell receptor (beta chain) originates from a study of blood T cell repertoires in COVID-19. Per the study methods: Quantification of nucleated cells was approximated via reference gene primer amplification. Sequenced by immunoSEQ multiplex PCR; TCRdb stores in-frame clones only, minus some. Clonal size and the V and J genes are those of that table, whereas D and trimming came from the DNA. The sample records more than 250,000 clones, approximately 90% being singletons. Trimming stripped 10 bases from V and 8 bases from J, with 17 bases between. Germline assignment: CDR1 KGHDR and CDR2 SFDVKD. The CDR3 totals 13 residues.

The V and J genes are TRBV24-1 and TRBJ2-1; D gene unclear. This TCR derives from a woman between 45 and 60 years old with COVID-19, enrolled during active disease. The specimen was peripheral blood. The DNA for the CDR3 is TGTGCCACATCAAGGATGCGGTGGGATGAGCAGTTCTTC. This encodes CATSRMRWDEQFF.